These 19 T cell receptor beta chains originate from one sample sequenced in a study of sequential checkpoint blockade in melanoma. TCRdb's copy holds only in-frame clones and misses some; the assay was immunoSEQ multiplex PCR. The profile shows 4,000 or so clones, roughly a fifth of them singletons. As to treatment: randomized to nivolumab then ipilimumab (arm A) or the reverse (arm B). The material sequenced was tumor tissue (inferred from file names), taken from a patient given nivolumab and ipilimumab in sequence. The receptors were sampled from a human patient with melanoma. Some clones in this sample may be carry-over from other donors' samples.

This rearrangement joins TRBV19 to TRBJ2-5; the D is unclear. The CDR3 contains 17 residues. Trimming removed 3 bases from V and 0 bases from J, with 17 bases in between. Per germline, CDR1 LNHDA and CDR2 SQIVND (reference sequence). The CDR3 loop is CASSIASRQVYQETQYF. The CDR3 nucleotides are TGTGCCAGTAGTATCGCGTCGAGGCAGGTGTACCAAGAGACCCAGTACTTC.

This clone appeared many times. The rearrangement links TRBV11-3 to TRBJ1-1, with D unclear. Germline CDR1 reads SGHNT; CDR2 reads YENEEA. The V gene lost 2 bases and the J gene lost 0 bases, with 10 bases spanning the gap. The CDR3 contains 15 residues. The CDR3 nucleotides are TGTGCCAGCAGCTTAAGTATAGGGATGAACACTGAAGCTTTCTTT. It yields the protein CASSLSIGMNTEAFF.

This clone was counted many times. The CDR3 DNA reads as TGTGCCAGCAGCGTGGCCGGGGGCCTGGACGAGCAGTACTTC. Its protein product is CASSVAGGLDEQYF. The chain links TRBV11-3 to TRBJ2-7; D may correspond to TRBD1 or TRBD2 (6 bases each). The CDR3 runs 14 residues. The germline gives CDR1 SGHNT, CDR2 YENEEA. The V end lost 5 bases, the J end lost 5 bases, and 16 bases lay between the germline ends.

This clone is labeled as large (0.1 to 1%). The V and J genes are TRBV4-1 and TRBJ1-1; D is uncertain. Trimming removed 3 bases from V and 5 bases from J, with 10 bases in between. The CDR3 length is 13 residues. Germline values: CDR1 MGHRA, CDR2 YSYEKL. The CDR3 sequence is CASSHSEGTEAFF. The CDR3 coding sequence is TGCGCCAGCAGCCATTCAGAGGGAACTGAAGCTTTCTTT.

Ten or more counts support this clone. The chain uses TRBV11-3 and TRBJ2-5; 11 bases align to TRBD2. This CDR3 contains 16 residues. J was trimmed by 5 bases and V by 3 bases; bases with no gene match: 8. The germline V gene has CDR1 SGHNT and CDR2 YENEEA. CDR3 DNA sequence: TGTGCCAGCAGCTTGGAGCTAGCGGGGGGCAGGGAGACCCAGTACTTC. This sequence encodes CASSLELAGGRETQYF.

The table lists this clone with many counts. The chain combines TRBV11-3 with TRBJ1-1; a possible D gene is TRBD1 (5 bases). The germline CDR1 and CDR2 sequences are SGHNT and YENEEA. V was trimmed by 5 bases and J by 12 bases, leaving 22 bases between them. The CDR3 totals 14 residues. The CDR3 DNA follows: TGTGCCAGCAGCCGGGGGGGTAGGTTCGAGGAATCTTTCTTT. As protein: CASSRGGRFEESFF. The full variable domain, completed using reference TRBV11-3 and TRBJ1-1, is EAGVVQSPRYKIIEKKQPVAFWCNPISGHNTLYWYLQNLGQGPELLIRYENEEAVDDSQLPKDRFSAERLKGVDSTLKIQPAELGDSAVYLCASSRGGRFEESFFGQGTRLTVV.

The CDR3 spells CSVFTSTGELFF. DNA of the CDR3: TGCAGCGTCTTCACCTCCACCGGGGAGCTGTTTTTT. J is TRBJ2-2 and V is TRBV29-1; D remains ambiguous. The CDR3 runs to 12 residues. The V and J ends lost 6 bases and 4 bases respectively, with 9 bases between them. Germline V gives CDR1 SQVTM, CDR2 ANQGSEA.

This clone is medium-sized by share. The chain uses TRBV11-3 and TRBJ1-3; D gene ambiguous. The CDR3 covers 17 residues. The V end lost 2 bases, the J end lost 0 bases, and 14 bases lay between the germline ends. Germline V gene lookup returns CDR1 SGHNT and CDR2 YENEEA. The chain's CDR3 is CASSLKSAPHSGNTIYF. CDR3 coding DNA: TGTGCCAGCAGCTTAAAATCTGCCCCTCACTCTGGAAACACCATATATTTT.

This clone was recorded at least ten times. The CDR3 loop reads CASSEHGTGGYGYTF. CDR3 sequence (DNA): TGTGCCAGCAGTGAACATGGGACAGGGGGCTATGGCTACACCTTC. V gene TRBV2 combines with J gene TRBJ1-2; TRBD1 matches at 11 bases. Trimming removed 2 bases from V and 4 bases from J; junction bases left unmatched: 3. Germline loops: CDR1 SNHLY, CDR2 FYNNEI. The CDR3 totals 15 residues.

Only a few counts were recorded for this clone. V and J are TRBV11-3 and TRBJ2-1; 7 positions agree with TRBD2. V dropped 5 bases and J dropped 1; count of bases not matched to a gene: 8. The germline CDR1 and CDR2 sequences are SGHNT and YENEEA. There are 16 residues in the CDR3. The CDR3 loop reads CASSPNGGSSYNEQFF. The CDR3 region has the DNA TGTGCCAGCAGCCCGAACGGGGGGTCGTCCTACAATGAGCAGTTCTTC.

This clone was counted a few times. The chain couples TRBV9 to TRBJ2-1; D possibly corresponds to TRBD1 (6 bases). Trimming left V 3 bases short and J 2 bases short, with 9 bases between. The CDR3 has 14 residues. Looked up from germline, CDR1 is SGDLS and CDR2 is YYNGEE. The DNA of the CDR3 is TGTGCCAGCAGCGGTCAGGGGACCTACAATGAGCAGTTCTTC. Protein product: CASSGQGTYNEQFF. Combining the CDR3 with reference TRBV9 and TRBJ2-1 gives the whole variable domain DSGVTQTPKHLITATGQRVTLRCSPRSGDLSVYWYQQSLDQGLQFLIQYYNGEERAKGNILERFSAQQFPDLHSELNLSSLELGDSALYFCASSGQGTYNEQFFGPGTRLTVL.

The table lists this clone with a few counts. Other nucleotide sequences from this sample produce the same CDR3. The genes are TRBV11-3 and TRBJ1-5, with D possibly TRBD1 on 6 matching bases. This CDR3 has 16 amino acids. Germline CDR1 reads SGHNT; CDR2 reads YENEEA. Trimming stripped 4 bases from V and 4 bases from J, with 17 bases between. In DNA, the CDR3 is TGTGCCAGCAGCTCGCGGACCGGGAGGGGGAATCAGCCCCAGCATTTT. Its translation is CASSSRTGRGNQPQHF.

Sample share makes this clone medium-sized. CDR3 in DNA: TGCGCCAGCAGCTCGCCAGCCACAGGGCTAGTTTACGAGCAGTACTTC. Its protein product is CASSSPATGLVYEQYF. This sequence joins TRBV4-1 and TRBJ2-7, with D perhaps TRBD1 (6 bases). Germline CDR1 reads MGHRA; CDR2 reads YSYEKL. Trimming removed 5 bases at V and 4 bases at J, with 21 bases between. The CDR3 length is 16 residues.

Here the CDR3 DNA reads TGTGCCAGCAGTTTAGTAGCGGGGGGACACAATGAGCAGTTCTTC. It yields the protein CASSLVAGGHNEQFF. The chain couples TRBV28 to TRBJ2-1; 10 bases line up with TRBD2. With 2 bases clipped from V and 5 bases from J, the junction kept 3 bases outside the gene matches. The V gene's germline CDR1 is MDHEN and CDR2 SYDVKM. CDR3 size: 15 residues.

This clone was recorded a few times. The rearrangement uses TRBV6-8 and TRBJ1-2; the D gene is possibly TRBD1 (5 bases). Between the trimmed V and J ends, which lost 7 bases and 3 bases, there was a span of 12 bases. The CDR3 length is 13 residues. Per the germline V gene, CDR1 is MNHGY and CDR2 is SAAAGT. The CDR3 is CASTDGGYYGYTF. The CDR3 DNA follows: TGTGCCAGCACCGACGGGGGATACTATGGCTACACCTTC.

The chain joins TRBV28 to TRBJ1-1; D is unresolved. Trimming stripped 5 bases from V and 1 base from J, with 17 bases between. CDR3 length equals 16 residues. The V gene's germline CDR1 is MDHEN and CDR2 SYDVKM. CDR3 bases: TGTGCCAGCAGTACATGGCCGTTGATGGGGAACACTGAAGCTTTCTTT. It encodes CASSTWPLMGNTEAFF.

This clone is judged medium-sized. The genes are TRBV18 and TRBJ1-4; no firm D call. Germline-derived CDR1 and CDR2 are KGHSH and LQKENI. Trimming shortened V by 3 bases and J by 7 bases, and 15 bases separated the two germline ends. The CDR3 is made up of 15 amino acids. The CDR3 DNA is TGTGCCAGCTCACCCGGCAGGCGAGAGGGTGAAAAACTGTTTTTT. Protein: CASSPGRREGEKLFF.

This chain joins TRBV19 and TRBJ2-1; D unclear. The germline CDR1 and CDR2 sequences are LNHDA and SQIVND (reference sequence). Trimming stripped 7 bases from V and 6 bases from J, with 16 bases between. The CDR3 runs to 14 residues. In DNA form, the CDR3 reads TGTGCCAGTAACCCGAGTCGGCAAACCAATGAGCAGTTCTTC. Translating it yields CASNPSRQTNEQFF.

V usage is TRBV11-3 and J usage is TRBJ1-5; 9 positions agree with TRBD1. The CDR3 covers 15 residues. In germline, CDR1 is SGHNT, CDR2 YENEEA. V lost 5 bases, J lost 2 bases, and 4 bases stayed unmatched. CDR3 DNA: TGTGCCAGCAGCGGACAGGGGCGAGGCAATCAGCCCCAGCATTTT. Encoded protein: CASSGQGRGNQPQHF.